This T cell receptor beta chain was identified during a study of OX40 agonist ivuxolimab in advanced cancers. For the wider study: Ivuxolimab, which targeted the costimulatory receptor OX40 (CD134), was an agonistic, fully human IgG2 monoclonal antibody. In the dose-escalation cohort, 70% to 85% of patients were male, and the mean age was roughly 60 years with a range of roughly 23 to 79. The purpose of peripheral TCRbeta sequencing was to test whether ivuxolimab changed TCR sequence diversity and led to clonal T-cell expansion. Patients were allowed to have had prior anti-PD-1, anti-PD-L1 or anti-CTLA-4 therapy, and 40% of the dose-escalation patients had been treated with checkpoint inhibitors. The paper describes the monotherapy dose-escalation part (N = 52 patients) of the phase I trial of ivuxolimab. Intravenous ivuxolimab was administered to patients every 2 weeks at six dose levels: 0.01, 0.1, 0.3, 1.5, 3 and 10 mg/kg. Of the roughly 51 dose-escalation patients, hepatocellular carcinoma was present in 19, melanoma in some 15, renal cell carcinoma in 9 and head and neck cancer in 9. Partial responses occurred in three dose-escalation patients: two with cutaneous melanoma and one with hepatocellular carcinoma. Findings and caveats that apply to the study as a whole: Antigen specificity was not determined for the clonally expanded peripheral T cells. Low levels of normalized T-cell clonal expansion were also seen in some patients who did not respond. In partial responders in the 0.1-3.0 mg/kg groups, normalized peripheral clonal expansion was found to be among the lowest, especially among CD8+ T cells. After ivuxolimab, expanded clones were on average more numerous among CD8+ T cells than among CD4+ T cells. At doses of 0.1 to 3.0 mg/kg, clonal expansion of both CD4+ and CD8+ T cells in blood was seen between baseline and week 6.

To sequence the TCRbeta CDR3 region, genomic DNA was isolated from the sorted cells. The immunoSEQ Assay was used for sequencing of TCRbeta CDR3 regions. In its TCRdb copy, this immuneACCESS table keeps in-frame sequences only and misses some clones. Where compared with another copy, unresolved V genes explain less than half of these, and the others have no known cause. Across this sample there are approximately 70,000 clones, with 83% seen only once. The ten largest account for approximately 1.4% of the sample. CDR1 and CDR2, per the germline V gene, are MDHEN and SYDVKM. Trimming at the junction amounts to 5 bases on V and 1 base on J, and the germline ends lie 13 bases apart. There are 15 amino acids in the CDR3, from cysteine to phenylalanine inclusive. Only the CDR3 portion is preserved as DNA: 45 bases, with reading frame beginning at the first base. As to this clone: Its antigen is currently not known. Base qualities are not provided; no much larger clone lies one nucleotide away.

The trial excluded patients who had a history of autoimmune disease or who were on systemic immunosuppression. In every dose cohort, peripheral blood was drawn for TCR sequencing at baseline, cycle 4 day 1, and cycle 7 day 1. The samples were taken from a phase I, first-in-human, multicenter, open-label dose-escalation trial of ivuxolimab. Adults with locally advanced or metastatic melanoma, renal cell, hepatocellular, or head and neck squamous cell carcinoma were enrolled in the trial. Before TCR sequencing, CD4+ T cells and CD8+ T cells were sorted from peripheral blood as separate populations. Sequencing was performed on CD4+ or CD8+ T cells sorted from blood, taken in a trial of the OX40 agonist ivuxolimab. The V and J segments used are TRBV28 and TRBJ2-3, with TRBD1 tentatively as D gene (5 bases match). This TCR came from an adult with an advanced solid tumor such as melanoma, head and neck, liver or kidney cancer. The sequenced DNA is TGTGCCAGCAGTCGTCCCTCACAGGGCACAGATACGCAGTATTTT. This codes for CASSRPSQGTDTQYF.